This TCR beta chain was sequenced for a study of response to subunit inactivated influenza vaccine. With regard to this clonotype: The antigen remains undetermined.

V shed 2 bases, J shed 6 bases, and the junction held 9 bases outside the gene matches. The CDR3 has 17 residues. Germline CDR1 MNHEY, CDR2 SVGEGT. Overall study results and limits: T cells newly recruited by each seasonal influenza vaccination are few, the authors suggested.

TCRdb used MiXCR to reprocess the RT-PCR reads, holding one entry per CDR3 protein. The table records around 790,000 distinct CDR3 sequences, 21% of them present only once. The J gene is TRBJ1-6, the V gene TRBV6-2 or TRBV6-3; 8 bases are shared with TRBD1. This sequence was found in a man aged 45-65 years who received an inactivated influenza vaccine. The input for sequencing was PBMCs from blood, taken about 5 days after vaccination. The CDR3 bases are TGTGCCAGCAGTTACCCACTGGACAGGGCGGCTAATTCACCCCTCCACTTT. Encoded protein: CASSYPLDRAANSPLHF.